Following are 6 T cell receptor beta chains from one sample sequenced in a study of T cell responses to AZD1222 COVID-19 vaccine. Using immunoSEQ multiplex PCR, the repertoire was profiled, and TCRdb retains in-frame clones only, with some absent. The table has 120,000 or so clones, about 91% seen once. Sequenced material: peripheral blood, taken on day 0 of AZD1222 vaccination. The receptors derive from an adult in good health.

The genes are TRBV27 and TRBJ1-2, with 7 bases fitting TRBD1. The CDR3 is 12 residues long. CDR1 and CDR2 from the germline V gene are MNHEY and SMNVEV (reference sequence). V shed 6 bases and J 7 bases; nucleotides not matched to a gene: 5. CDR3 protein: CASSTGASGYTF. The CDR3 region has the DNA TGTGCCAGCAGCACAGGGGCGAGTGGCTACACCTTC.

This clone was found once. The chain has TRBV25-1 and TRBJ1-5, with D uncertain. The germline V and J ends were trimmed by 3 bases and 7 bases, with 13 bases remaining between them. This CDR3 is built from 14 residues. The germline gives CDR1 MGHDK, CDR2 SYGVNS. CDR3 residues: CASSDWAGGQPQHF. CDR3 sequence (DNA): TGTGCCAGCAGTGACTGGGCAGGAGGACAGCCCCAGCATTTT.

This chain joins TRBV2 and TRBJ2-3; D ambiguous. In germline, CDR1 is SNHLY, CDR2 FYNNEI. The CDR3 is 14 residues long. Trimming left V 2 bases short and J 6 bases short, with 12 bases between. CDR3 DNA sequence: TGTGCCAGCAGTGAAATGTGGTGGACCGATACGCAGTATTTT. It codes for CASSEMWWTDTQYF.

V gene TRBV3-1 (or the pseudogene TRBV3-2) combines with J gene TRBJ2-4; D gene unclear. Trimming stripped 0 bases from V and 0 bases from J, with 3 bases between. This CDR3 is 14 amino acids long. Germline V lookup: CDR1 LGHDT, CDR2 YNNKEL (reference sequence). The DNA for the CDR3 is TGTGCCAGCAGCCAAGAGTTAGCCAAAAACATTCAGTACTTC. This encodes CASSQELAKNIQYF.

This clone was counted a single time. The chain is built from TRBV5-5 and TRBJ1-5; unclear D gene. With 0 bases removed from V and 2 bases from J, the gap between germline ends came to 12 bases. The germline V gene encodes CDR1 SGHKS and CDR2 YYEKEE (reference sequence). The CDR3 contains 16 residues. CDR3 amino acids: CASSLAYWEGNQPQHF. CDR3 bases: TGTGCCAGCAGCTTGGCGTATTGGGAAGGCAATCAGCCCCAGCATTTT.

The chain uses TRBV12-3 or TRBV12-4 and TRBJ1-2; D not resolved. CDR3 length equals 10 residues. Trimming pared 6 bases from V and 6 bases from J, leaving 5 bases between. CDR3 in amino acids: CASRPDGYTF. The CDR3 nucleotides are TGTGCCAGCAGGCCAGATGGCTACACCTTC.